The 4 T cell receptor beta chains below were found in one sample sequenced in a study of blood T cell repertoires in COVID-19. The repertoire was sequenced with immunoSEQ multiplex PCR; TCRdb's copy has only in-frame clones and lacks some. The top ten clones hold roughly 10% of a sample with about 250,000 clones, roughly 80% of them seen once. Sequencing used peripheral blood. The receptors stem from a man at least 80 years old with acute or convalescent COVID-19.

The V call is TRBV3-1 (or the pseudogene TRBV3-2), the J call TRBJ1-2, with D hard to call. This CDR3 contains 14 residues. Germline values: CDR1 LGHDT, CDR2 YNNKEL (reference sequence). Between the trimmed V and J ends, which lost 2 bases and 0 bases, there was a span of 7 bases. The CDR3 DNA reads as TGTGCCAGCAGCCAACCCCCAACTAACTATGGCTACACCTTC. Protein: CASSQPPTNYGYTF.

The chain carries TRBV3-1 (or the pseudogene TRBV3-2) and TRBJ1-6, with 11 bases matching TRBD1. The trim removed 4 bases at V and 10 bases at J, leaving 6 bases unmatched. Germline lookup yields CDR1 LGHDT and CDR2 YNNKEL (reference sequence). The CDR3 runs 15 residues. CDR3 sequence reads: CASSLGTGGVSPLHF. The CDR3 coding sequence is TGTGCCAGCAGCCTCGGGACAGGGGGAGTCTCACCCCTCCACTTT.

This clone was picked up one time. The chain is built from TRBV6-5 and TRBJ1-4; no clear D. Trimming took off 6 bases at V and 4 bases at J, with 6 bases between the two ends. The CDR3 loop spans 12 amino acids. From germline, CDR1 is MNHEY and CDR2 SVGAGI. The CDR3 spells CASREVNEKLFF. The CDR3 DNA reads as TGTGCCAGCAGGGAGGTTAATGAAAAACTGTTTTTT.

In its sample, this clone was seen a few times. The V call is TRBV7-9, the J call TRBJ1-2; 7 bases are a match to TRBD1. Unmatched junction bases numbered 3, after V lost 1 base and J lost 4 bases. The germline V gene has CDR1 SEHNR and CDR2 FQNEAQ (reference sequence). The CDR3 runs to 14 residues. This CDR3 reads CASSLETGFYGYTF. In nucleotides, the CDR3 is TGTGCCAGCAGCTTAGAGACAGGGTTCTATGGCTACACCTTC.